This T cell receptor beta chain was documented in a study of T-cell reconstitution after alpha-beta-depleted transplantation in children. Preparing the TCRbeta library involved the use of unique molecular identifiers. TCRdb fed the PCR reads into MiXCR, producing one record per CDR3 protein. The sample yields 440,000 or so distinct CDR3 sequences, around 9.9% seen once. The CDR3 consists of 13 residues. The germline V gene has CDR1 SGDLS and CDR2 YYNGEE. Trimming cost V 5 bases and J 3 bases; bases outside gene matches: 4. The receptor comes from a human donor who donated a stem cell graft to a child with acute myeloid leukemia. The starting material was PBMCs from the stem cell graft donor, obtained from the stem cell graft. The rearrangement uses TRBV9 and TRBJ2-5; 7 bases agree with TRBD1. CDR3 in amino acids: CASSDGTEETQYF. The CDR3 DNA reads TGTGCCAGCAGTGACGGGACAGAAGAGACCCAGTACTTC.